This T cell receptor beta chain was identified during a study of OX40 agonist ivuxolimab in advanced cancers. J was trimmed by 5 bases and V by 6 bases; bases with no gene match: 10. Looked up from germline, CDR1 is ENHRY and CDR2 is SYGVKD. CDR3 length: 16 amino acids. Libraries were prepared by immunoSEQ multiplex PCR; TCRdb keeps only in-frame clonotypes and omits some of them. The sample lists approximately 60,000 clones; 80% to 85% were seen once. The starting material was CD4+ or CD8+ T cells sorted from blood, obtained in a trial of the OX40 agonist ivuxolimab. The J gene is TRBJ2-5, the V gene TRBV10-3; 12 nucleotides line up with TRBD2. The sequence was obtained from an adult with an advanced solid tumor such as melanoma, head and neck, liver or kidney cancer. This chain's CDR3 is CAISPRTSGEGETQYF. As DNA, the CDR3 is TGTGCCATCAGCCCCCGGACTAGCGGGGAGGGTGAGACCCAGTACTTC.